These T cell receptor beta chains were read from a single sample in a study of cytomegalovirus exposure and HLA in healthy donors. TCRdb's copy holds only in-frame clones and misses some; the assay was immunoSEQ multiplex PCR. Counted here are about 110,000 clones, roughly 89% occurring once; the ten biggest clones make up about 2%. What was sequenced was PBMCs. Every receptor here comes from a woman in her late teens or twenties in good health and CMV-seronegative. Both conserved end residues are part of each CDR3. D genes are given only for firm matches. Only part of the rows carry a size: once, few, many, or a class if the clone is expanded.

-,TRBJ2-5,TRBV18,TRBD2,TGTGCCAGCTCACGCCGACTAGCGGGAGGGCCTAAAGAGACCCAGTACTTC,CASSRRLAGGPKETQYF
-,TRBJ1-2,TRBV10-2,TRBD1,TGCGCCAGCAGGGGGGGGACAGGGGGCCCAGCTAACTATGGCTACACCTTC,CASRGGTGGPANYGYTF
-,TRBJ1-4,TRBV2,-,TGTGCCAGCAGACAAAACCCAGGGGTAACTAATGAAAAACTGTTTTTT,CASRQNPGVTNEKLFF
-,TRBJ2-3,TRBV27,TRBD2,TGTGCCAGCAGTTCTCCGGGACTAGCGGGGGTCAGCACAGATACGCAGTATTTT,CASSSPGLAGVSTDTQYF
few,TRBJ1-6,TRBV6-1,-,TGTGCCAGCAGTGAAGCAGGGAGTAATTCACCCCTCCACTTT,CASSEAGSNSPLHF
-,TRBJ1-1,TRBV6-5,-,TGTGCCAGCAGTTACGGCGCGGGAAGAACTGAAGCTTTCTTT,CASSYGAGRTEAFF
few,TRBJ1-4,TRBV28,-,TGTGCCAGCAGTCGACCGGGACTGACGGAGGAAAAACTGTTTTTT,CASSRPGLTEEKLFF
-,TRBJ2-2,TRBV5-5,TRBD1,TGTGCCAGCAGCTTGGGCACAGGGGGTTACACCGGGGAGCTGTTTTTT,CASSLGTGGYTGELFF
-,TRBJ1-2,TRBV7-2,-,TGTGCCAGCAGCTTAAACGGAGGGGGAGGGTATGGCTACACCTTC,CASSLNGGGGYGYTF
-,TRBJ1-4,TRBV28,-,TGTGCCAGCAGTTTATCTGGGACAAGTAATGAAAAACTGTTTTTT,CASSLSGTSNEKLFF
-,TRBJ1-5,TRBV10-3,-,TGTGCCATCAGTGAACAGGGCAATCAGCCCCAGCATTTT,CAISEQGNQPQHF
-,TRBJ2-3,TRBV27,TRBD2,TGTGCCAGTATTTCCGTGGGACTAGCGGGGAGCACAGATACGCAGTATTTT,CASISVGLAGSTDTQYF
-,TRBJ2-7,TRBV7-9,-,TGTGCCAGCAGCTCGGACAGCCCCCTTGTGCAGTACTTC,CASSSDSPLVQYF
-,TRBJ2-2,TRBV6-6,-,TGTGCCAGCAGTCCTACAGGGTCCGGGGAGCTGTTTTTT,CASSPTGSGELFF
-,TRBJ2-7,TRBV7-2,-,TGTGCCAGCAGACTTACTAGTCAGAGCTCCTACGAGCAGTACTTC,CASRLTSQSSYEQYF
-,TRBJ2-7,TRBV10-1,-,TGCGCCAGCAGTGTCGAAGTTCTGAGCGAGCAGTACTTC,CASSVEVLSEQYF
once,TRBJ2-3,TRBV5-6,-,TGTGCCAGCAGTCCCCCCCCCGGGGGTCAAAGACCAGATACGCAGTATTTT,CASSPPPGGQRPDTQYF
-,TRBJ1-5,TRBV7-9,-,TGTGCCAGCAGCTTAGGAGAAAATCAGCCCCAGCATTTT,CASSLGENQPQHF
-,TRBJ2-7,TRBV2,TRBD1,TGTGCCAGCACCCTCTCTCTGACAGGGCAAACCTACGAGCAGTACTTC,CASTLSLTGQTYEQYF
-,TRBJ2-7,TRBV5-4,-,TGTGCCAGCAGCTTGGAGGCCCGGAGCTCCTACGAGCAGTACTTC,CASSLEARSSYEQYF
-,TRBJ2-7,TRBV4-3,-,TGCGCCAGCAGCCAGCAGGGGCCGGGGCGCGAGCAGTACTTC,CASSQQGPGREQYF
once,TRBJ2-5,TRBV27,TRBD1,TGTGCCAGCACCTCCCTCAGACAGGGAAGGCAAGAGACCCAGTACTTC,CASTSLRQGRQETQYF
once,TRBJ2-7,TRBV9,-,TGTGCCAGCAGCCCCGGAGGATTAGGGCACTACGAGCAGTACTTC,CASSPGGLGHYEQYF
-,TRBJ1-4,TRBV30,-,TGTGCCTGGAGTCTACAGGGTCGGCTTGGGGAAAAACTGTTTTTT,CAWSLQGRLGEKLFF
-,TRBJ2-7,TRBV19,-,TGTGCCAGTAGTATGGGGAGTTCATCCGAGCAGTACTTC,CASSMGSSSEQYF
-,TRBJ2-7,TRBV18,-,TGTGCCAGCTCACCACCGTCAGGGCTCACTTCCTACGAGCAGTACTTC,CASSPPSGLTSYEQYF
-,TRBJ2-7,TRBV5-1,-,TGCGCCAGCAGCTTGGCCTCTGGCCGGCGGGGCTACGAGCAGTACTTC,CASSLASGRRGYEQYF
-,TRBJ1-1,TRBV28,TRBD1,TGTGCCAGCAGTTTATGGACAGGGAGGGCTTTCTTT,CASSLWTGRAFF
-,TRBJ1-5,TRBV6-5,TRBD1,TGTGCCAGCAGTCCCGGGACAGGGGGGCATCAGCCCCAGCATTTT,CASSPGTGGHQPQHF
-,TRBJ1-6,TRBV25-1,-,TGTGCCAGCAGCTTAGGAGGGTTTAATTCACCCCTCCACTTT,CASSLGGFNSPLHF
-,TRBJ2-5,TRBV2,-,TGTGCCAGCAGAAAGGAGGTAGAGACCCAGTACTTC,CASRKEVETQYF
-,TRBJ1-2,TRBV5-1,TRBD1,TGCGCCAGCAGCCTGACAGGGGGGACTAACTATGGCTACACCTTC,CASSLTGGTNYGYTF
-,TRBJ2-1,TRBV18,-,TGTGCCAGCTCACCACCAGATCCCAGGGGCTCCTACAATGAGCAGTTCTTC,CASSPPDPRGSYNEQFF
-,TRBJ2-1,TRBV27,-,TGTGCCAGCAGTTCCCCGAGGGGGTCGTATAATGAGCAGTTCTTC,CASSSPRGSYNEQFF
-,TRBJ2-1,TRBV6-5,TRBD1,TGTGCCAGCACCCTCTCCCTCGGGACAGACAATGAGCAGTTCTTC,CASTLSLGTDNEQFF
-,TRBJ2-4,TRBV10-3,TRBD2,TGTGCCATCAGTGCTAGCGGGCAGGCCAAAAACATTCAGTACTTC,CAISASGQAKNIQYF
-,TRBJ2-6,TRBV28,-,TGTGCCAGCAGTTCGCCCCCTGGACACAATCTCGTAGGGGCCAACGTCCTGACTTTC,CASSSPPGHNLVGANVLTF
-,TRBJ2-7,TRBV28,TRBD2,TGTGCCAGCAAGACAGCGGGGGGCTTCTGGGAGCAGTACTTC,CASKTAGGFWEQYF
-,TRBJ1-6,TRBV5-6,-,TGTGCCAGCAGCTTGGGGCAGGCCCTTAATAATTCACCCCTCCACTTT,CASSLGQALNNSPLHF
-,TRBJ2-1,TRBV9,TRBD2,TGTGCCAGCAGGGGTAGCGGGAGTACATACAATGAGCAGTTCTTC,CASRGSGSTYNEQFF
-,TRBJ2-2,TRBV6-1,-,TGTGCCAGCAGTGAGTTTCAGTCCACCGGGGAGCTGTTTTTT,CASSEFQSTGELFF
-,TRBJ2-1,TRBV28,-,TGTGCCAGCAGTTTCCCAGGGGTCTCCTACAATGAGCAGTTCTTC,CASSFPGVSYNEQFF
-,TRBJ1-4,TRBV6-5,TRBD1,TGTGCCAGCAGTTACGCGACAGGGGATGAAAAACTGTTTTTT,CASSYATGDEKLFF
-,TRBJ1-2,TRBV10-1,-,TGCGCCAGCAGTCAGTTAGAGGGTCGCTACACCTTC,CASSQLEGRYTF
-,TRBJ1-1,TRBV27,-,TGTGCCAGCACCCCTACAGGGACAACTGAAGCTTTCTTT,CASTPTGTTEAFF
-,TRBJ2-1,TRBV29-1,-,TGCAGCGTCCACCCCGCCTCTAGGTTATACAATGAGCAGTTCTTC,CSVHPASRLYNEQFF